This T cell receptor beta chain was identified in a study of blood T cell repertoires in COVID-19. As for the study in general: Sample material is recorded as cDNA or gDNA derived from T cells, B-cell-depleted T cells, or PBMCs.

Comment on this clone: In the same sample, other DNA sequences code for this CDR3.

CDR3 size: 13 residues. Germline V CDR1 and CDR2: LNHDA, SQIVND (reference sequence). Trimming removed 3 bases at V and 2 bases at J, with 7 bases between. The assay was immunoSEQ multiplex PCR, and TCRdb's table has in-frame clones only and misses some. The top ten hold about 6% of the sample, which has 250,000 to 350,000 clones, roughly 90% seen once. The TCR was taken from a man between 18 and 29 years old who had recovered from COVID-19. Sequenced input: peripheral blood. V is TRBV19 and J is TRBJ1-1, with D possibly being TRBD1 (6 bases). The CDR3, as DNA: TGTGCCAGTAGTATTGGGGGCAACACTGAAGCTTTCTTT. This sequence encodes CASSIGGNTEAFF.